The 22 T cell receptor beta chains below come from one sample, sequenced in a study of cytomegalovirus exposure and HLA in healthy donors. Primers for the PCR totalled 60 Vbeta and 13 Jbeta. TCRdb's table, derived via immunoSEQ multiplex PCR, lists solely in-frame clones and lacks some. The sample yields 90,000 to 100,000 clones, 55% to 75% seen once. Source material: PBMCs. The receptors come from a man aged 50-59 years in good health and CMV-seronegative.

The chain uses TRBV5-4 and TRBJ2-7; the match to TRBD1 covers 9 bases. Unmatched junction bases numbered 13, after V lost 4 bases and J lost 2 bases. From germline, CDR1 is SGHNT and CDR2 YYREEE (reference sequence). CDR3 length: 17 residues. CDR3 DNA: TGTGCCAGCAGCCCAACCCCGGGACAGGGTAGCGCCTACGAGCAGTACTTC. It is translated as CASSPTPGQGSAYEQYF.

The chain links TRBV7-2 to TRBJ2-3; TRBD2 matches 12 bases. Germline assignment: CDR1 SGHTA and CDR2 FQGNSA. V lost 3 bases and J lost 2; bases outside the gene matches: 6. The CDR3 spans 17 residues. The CDR3 protein is CASSFPTSGGYTDTQYF. For the CDR3, the DNA is TGTGCCAGCAGCTTCCCGACTAGCGGGGGATACACAGATACGCAGTATTTT. The whole variable domain, filled in from reference TRBV7-2 and TRBJ2-3, reads GAGVSQSPSNKVTEKGKDVELRCDPISGHTALYWYRQSLGQGLEFLIYFQGNSAPDKSGLPSDRFSAERTGGSVSTLTIQRTQQEDSAVYLCASSFPTSGGYTDTQYFGPGTRLTVL.

Only one count was recorded for this clone. This sample includes further DNA sequences coding for the same CDR3. V and J are TRBV5-6 and TRBJ2-7; TRBD2 is a possible D gene (6 bases). CDR1 SGHDT and CDR2 YYEEEE come from the germline V gene. This CDR3 is 18 amino acids long. The ends were cut back, 7 bases at V and 7 bases at J, with 33 bases in the middle. As DNA, the CDR3 is TGTGCCAGCCATAAACAACCCAGGCCGGGATCCTTGGCGGGAGAGCAGTACTTC. This encodes CASHKQPRPGSLAGEQYF.

The chain combines TRBV6-6 with TRBJ1-3, with D perhaps matching TRBD1 (6 bases). Germline lookup yields CDR1 MNHNY and CDR2 SVGAGI (reference sequence). The V end was cut by 6 bases, the J end by 2 bases, with 8 bases between. This CDR3 contains 13 residues. The CDR3 sequence: CASSTGPGNTIYF. CDR3 coding DNA: TGTGCCAGCAGCACAGGGCCTGGAAACACCATATATTTT.

This rearrangement joins TRBV7-2 to TRBJ2-4; D gene ambiguous. Trimming cost V 1 base and J 6 bases, with 7 bases left between them. The germline V gene encodes CDR1 SGHTA and CDR2 FQGNSA. This CDR3 is 13 amino acids long. CDR3 sequence: CASSLGPSNIQYF. CDR3 DNA sequence: TGTGCCAGCAGCTTAGGTCCTTCAAACATTCAGTACTTC.

The chain recombines TRBV27 with TRBJ1-1; possibly TRBD1 for D (5 bases). The germline V gene encodes CDR1 MNHEY and CDR2 SMNVEV (reference sequence). This CDR3 contains 14 residues. V was clipped by 4 bases and J by 6 bases, with 15 bases between them. CDR3 protein: CASSYSGRGAEAFF. Here the CDR3 DNA reads TGTGCCAGCAGTTATTCGGGGCGCGGGGCTGAAGCTTTCTTT.

This chain joins TRBV5-1 and TRBJ2-5, with 10 nucleotides matching TRBD2. CDR3 size: 16 residues. The germline CDR1 and CDR2 sequences are SGHRS and YFSETQ. After removal of 3 bases from V and 1 base from J, the junction contained 6 bases not matched to a gene. The DNA of the CDR3 is TGCGCCAGCAGCTCCGATAGCGGGAGGCCCCAAGAGACCCAGTACTTC. This encodes CASSSDSGRPQETQYF.

V and J are TRBV27 and TRBJ2-5, with D possibly being TRBD1 (5 bases). This CDR3 has 14 residues. CDR1 is MNHEY and CDR2 is SMNVEV in the germline V gene (reference sequence). The V gene lost 5 bases and the J gene lost 4 bases, with 14 bases spanning the gap. Here the CDR3 DNA reads TGTGCCAGCAGTAAAGAAGGAAGGGGAGAGACCCAGTACTTC. Translation gives CASSKEGRGETQYF.

The gene calls are TRBV27 and TRBJ2-5; TRBD1 matches at 12 bases. V was pared by 9 bases and J by 5 bases, with 7 bases of the junction left unmatched. The V gene's germline CDR1 is MNHEY and CDR2 SMNVEV (reference sequence). There are 14 residues in the CDR3. For the CDR3, the DNA is TGTGCCAGTACGGGACAGGGGGCTTTGGAGACCCAGTACTTC. Protein sequence: CASTGQGALETQYF.

The chain joins TRBV2 to TRBJ2-7; D ambiguous. There are 11 residues in the CDR3. V lost 4 bases and J 9 bases, leaving 10 bases between the germline ends. Germline CDR1 is SNHLY and CDR2 is FYNNEI. CDR3 in amino acids: CASSGRVGQYF. The CDR3 DNA is TGTGCCAGCAGTGGCCGGGTCGGGCAGTACTTC.

V usage is TRBV9 and J usage is TRBJ2-7; perhaps TRBD2 as D (6 bases). Germline V gives CDR1 SGDLS, CDR2 YYNGEE. Trimming pared 4 bases from V and 5 bases from J, leaving 13 bases between. This CDR3 contains 13 residues. The chain's CDR3 is CASSPGLKDEQYF. The CDR3 coding sequence is TGTGCCAGCAGCCCTGGACTAAAAGACGAGCAGTACTTC.

The CDR3 protein is CASSKQGTPNQPQHF. The CDR3 coding sequence is TGCGCCAGCAGCAAACAGGGGACCCCTAATCAGCCCCAGCATTTT. The V gene is TRBV10-2, the J gene TRBJ1-5, with 7 bases matching TRBD1. V lost 6 bases to trimming and J lost 4 bases; unmatched junction nucleotides: 9. The CDR3 totals 15 residues. Per the germline V gene, CDR1 is WSHSY and CDR2 is SAAADI.

The chain carries TRBV4-1 and TRBJ1-2, with 7 bases lining up with TRBD1. The germline gives CDR1 MGHRA, CDR2 YSYEKL. The CDR3 consists of 20 residues. The V gene end was trimmed by 5 bases and the J gene end by 4 bases; junction bases not matched to a gene: 25. The CDR3 DNA reads as TGCGCCAGCAGCAGGGGTATAAGTCGACAGGGTGAGGAAGGGAGCTATGGCTACACCTTC. The encoded protein is CASSRGISRQGEEGSYGYTF.

The rearrangement links TRBV28 to TRBJ2-1; 9 positions agree with TRBD2. Trimming took 8 bases from V and 2 from J; bases not matched to a gene: 10. From germline, CDR1 is MDHEN and CDR2 SYDVKM. The CDR3 consists of 16 residues. DNA for the CDR3: TGTGCCAGCGGCGAGGTAGCGGGGGAACCCTACAATGAGCAGTTCTTC. Protein: CASGEVAGEPYNEQFF. The complete variable domain, with remaining parts taken from reference TRBV28 and TRBJ2-1, reads DVKVTQSSRYLVKRTGEKVFLECVQDMDHENMFWYRQDPGLGLRLIYFSYDVKMKEKGDIPEGYSVSREKKERFSLILESASTNQTSMYLCASGEVAGEPYNEQFFGPGTRLTVL.

The CDR3 nucleotides read TGTGCCAGCAGTTTTAGTCGGGGGACCTCCTACAATGAGCAGTTCTTC. It translates to CASSFSRGTSYNEQFF. The V call is TRBV27, the J call TRBJ2-1; TRBD2 might be the D (6 bases). The CDR3 is 16 residues long. The germline V and J ends were trimmed by 3 bases and 0 bases, with 12 bases remaining between them. Germline V gene data show CDR1 as MNHEY and CDR2 as SMNVEV (reference sequence).

The chain has TRBV15 and TRBJ2-7, with D possibly matching TRBD1 (6 bases). With 4 bases removed from V and 2 bases from J, the gap between germline ends came to 12 bases. Germline CDR1 and CDR2: LNHNV and YYDKDF (reference sequence). The CDR3 covers 14 residues. CDR3 nucleotides: TGTGCCACCAGCAAGAGGACAGCACCCTACGAGCAGTACTTC. Protein: CATSKRTAPYEQYF. The full variable domain, rest sourced from reference TRBV15 and TRBJ2-7, is DAMVIQNPRYQVTQFGKPVTLSCSQTLNHNVMYWYQQKSSQAPKLLFHYYDKDFNNEADTPDNFQSRRPNTSFCFLDIRSPGLGDTAMYLCATSKRTAPYEQYFGPGTRLTVT.

This rearrangement joins TRBV28 to TRBJ1-2; TRBD1 aligns across 7 bases. V lost 6 bases and J lost 4; bases outside the gene matches: 2. The CDR3 runs 12 residues. Germline CDR1 reads MDHEN; CDR2 reads SYDVKM. CDR3 DNA: TGTGCCAGCAGCGACAGGGCCTATGGCTACACCTTC. Amino acids: CASSDRAYGYTF.

The J gene is TRBJ1-1, the V gene TRBV20-1, with no clear D. V lost 1 base and J lost 13, with 10 bases in between. CDR1 and CDR2 (germline): DFQATT, SNEGSKA (reference sequence). This CDR3 has 10 residues. In DNA, the CDR3 is TGCAGTGCTAGAGCCCCGGGAGGTTTCTTT. It translates to CSARAPGGFF.

This clone showed up just a few times. This sequence joins TRBV5-4 and TRBJ2-5; 10 bases are shared with TRBD1. CDR3 length: 15 amino acids. With 4 bases clipped from V and 5 bases from J, the junction kept 8 bases outside the gene matches. Germline V CDR1 and CDR2: SGHNT, YYREEE (reference sequence). This CDR3 is CASSGAGTGAETQYF. The CDR3, as DNA: TGTGCCAGCAGCGGAGCCGGGACAGGGGCCGAGACCCAGTACTTC.

This chain's CDR3 is CASSPTGTGTINSPLHF. The CDR3 DNA reads as TGTGCCAGCAGCCCAACGGGAACAGGGACCATTAATTCACCCCTCCACTTT. The V and J genes are TRBV7-6 and TRBJ1-6; D possibly corresponds to TRBD1 (6 bases). The CDR3 length is 17 residues. From germline, CDR1 is SGHVS and CDR2 FNYEAQ. V lost 5 bases and J 6 bases, leaving 20 bases between the germline ends.

This clone was detected once. This chain joins TRBV14 and TRBJ2-7; D not resolved. The CDR3 extends over 13 amino acids. V gave up 4 bases and J gave up 3 bases, with 10 bases separating them. The germline V gene has CDR1 SGHDN and CDR2 FVKESK. The CDR3 region is CASSLIRGYEQYF. The CDR3 nucleotides read TGTGCCAGCAGCCTAATTAGAGGCTACGAGCAGTACTTC.

The chain is built from TRBV5-4 and TRBJ1-2; D is possibly TRBD1 (6 bases). Germline V gene data show CDR1 as SGHNT and CDR2 as YYREEE (reference sequence). There are 14 residues in the CDR3. V lost 3 bases and J lost 4, with 13 bases in between. CDR3 amino acids: CASSSRAGAYGYTF. CDR3 sequence (DNA): TGTGCCAGCAGCTCCCGCGCAGGGGCCTATGGCTACACCTTC.